The entry below describes one T cell receptor (beta chain). Sequenced by immunoSEQ multiplex PCR; TCRdb stores in-frame clones only, minus some. The sample yields over 55,000 clones, 90% to 95% seen once. CDR1 and CDR2 (germline): SNHLY, FYNNEI. The CDR3 sequence is 17 residues long. V gave up 1 base and J gave up 0 bases; unmatched junction bases: 6. The data were obtained in a study of T cell changes during pregnancy in multiple sclerosis. The TCR originated in a female donor with multiple sclerosis, enrolled in a pregnancy study. The sequencing used CD8+ T cells from peripheral blood mononuclear cells, collected in the third trimester of pregnancy. The genes are TRBV2 and TRBJ1-5, with 7 bases matching TRBD1. DNA of the CDR3: TGTGCCAGCAGTGAAGTGGGGGGACAGTATAGCAATCAGCCCCAGCATTTT. Its protein is CASSEVGGQYSNQPQHF.